Listed here are 14 T cell receptor beta chains from one sample, sequenced in a study of cytomegalovirus exposure and HLA in healthy donors (dated by TCRdb to the late 2010s). Preparation of the library involved the immunoSEQ multiplex PCR assay. For the multiplex PCR, a mixture combining 60 forward primers for TCR Vbeta segments and 13 reverse primers for TCR Jbeta segments was used. TCRdb holds this immuneACCESS table with in-frame rearrangements only. Some clones are missing; in checked studies, unresolved V genes explain under half, and the rest has no known cause. This sample holds about 220,000 clones; 75% to 80% were observed only once. About 1.7% of the sample is in the top ten clones. The sample taken for sequencing was PBMCs. The receptors here all came from a male donor in good health and CMV-seronegative.

The chain joins TRBV10-3 to TRBJ2-5, with TRBD2 as a possible D gene (6 bases). The J call is in doubt because the DNA end fits TRBJ2-7 better. The CDR3 runs 13 residues. Germline CDR1 is ENHRY and CDR2 is SYGVKD. CDR3 in amino acids: CAIATGLSYEQYF. The CDR3 DNA reads TGTGCCATCGCTACGGGACTCTCCTACGAGCAGTACTTC.

The rearrangement links TRBV7-9 to TRBJ1-2, with 7 bases identical to TRBD1. Per the germline V gene, CDR1 is SEHNR and CDR2 is FQNEAQ (reference sequence). Germline trimming cut 1 base from V and 2 bases from J; bases unmatched to any gene: 4. CDR3 length equals 15 residues. CDR3 residues: CASSLDGGQNYGYTF. The CDR3, as DNA: TGTGCCAGCAGCTTAGATGGGGGACAGAACTATGGCTACACCTTC.

The chain has TRBV5-3 and TRBJ2-4, with D possibly matching TRBD2 (5 bases). TRBV5-3 is filed as an ORF, its function uncertain. V was trimmed by 2 bases and J by 4 bases, leaving 19 bases between them. The CDR3 runs 17 residues. The CDR3 protein is CARSFLGRGLRKNIQYF. CDR3 DNA sequence: TGTGCCAGAAGCTTCCTTGGCAGAGGACTGCGTAAAAACATTCAGTACTTC.

The chain combines TRBV6-6 with TRBJ2-7; 7 bases match TRBD2. The V and J ends lost 7 bases and 3 bases, in that order; junction bases with no gene match: 12. Germline lookup yields CDR1 MNHNY and CDR2 SVGAGI (reference sequence). The CDR3 consists of 15 residues. The CDR3 spells CASNQMGLKDYEQYF. In DNA form, the CDR3 reads TGTGCCAGCAACCAGATGGGACTAAAGGACTACGAGCAGTACTTC.

V is TRBV29-1 and J is TRBJ2-2, with D perhaps TRBD1 (5 bases). This CDR3 has 15 residues. The germline gives CDR1 SQVTM, CDR2 ANQGSEA. V lost 4 bases and J 4 bases, leaving 16 bases between the germline ends. CDR3: CSVAGQGLSTGELFF. CDR3 bases: TGCAGCGTTGCCGGACAAGGGTTATCCACCGGGGAGCTGTTTTTT.

The chain recombines TRBV9 with TRBJ1-4; 11 nucleotides match TRBD1. V shed 0 bases, J shed 8 bases, and the junction held 3 bases outside the gene matches. The CDR3 sequence is 15 residues long. Germline CDR1 SGDLS, CDR2 YYNGEE. CDR3 loop: CASSVGDRGREKLFF. CDR3 nucleotides: TGTGCCAGCAGCGTAGGGGACAGGGGGAGGGAAAAACTGTTTTTT.

The chain has TRBV28 and TRBJ2-2; 12 bases line up with TRBD2. V shed 0 bases, J shed 4 bases, and the junction held 6 bases outside the gene matches. The CDR3 length is 18 residues. The V gene's germline CDR1 is MDHEN and CDR2 SYDVKM. Written as DNA, the CDR3 is TGTGCCAGCAGTTTATGGGTGCTAGCGGGGGGGTTCACCGGGGAGCTGTTTTTT. This codes for CASSLWVLAGGFTGELFF.

The V gene is TRBV19, the J gene TRBJ1-1; TRBD1 might be the D (6 bases). This CDR3 has 19 residues. V lost 7 bases to trimming and J lost 0 bases, with 27 bases between them. The V gene's germline CDR1 is LNHDA and CDR2 SQIVND (reference sequence). CDR3 nucleotides: TGTGCCAGTATGATGGGGGACCCAGGGGCACCGACTATGAACACTGAAGCTTTCTTT. Translation: CASMMGDPGAPTMNTEAFF. Full variable domain (remainder filled in from reference TRBV19 and TRBJ1-1): DGGITQSPKYLFRKEGQNVTLSCEQNLNHDAMYWYRQDPGQGLRLIYYSQIVNDFQKGDIAEGYSVSREKKESFPLTVTSAQKNPTAFYLCASMMGDPGAPTMNTEAFFGQGTRLTVV.

The chain recombines TRBV7-3 with TRBJ2-2; 8 bases line up with TRBD2. The ends lost 2 bases at V and 6 bases at J; junction bases unmatched: 5. CDR1 is SGHTA and CDR2 is FQGTGA in the germline V gene. The CDR3 totals 15 residues. CDR3 nucleotide sequence: TGTGCCAGCAGCTTAGCGGGGGGTTTCTCCGGGGAGCTGTTTTTT. Amino acids: CASSLAGGFSGELFF.

The gene calls are TRBV5-1 and TRBJ2-3; D is possibly TRBD2 (6 bases). The ends were cut back, 4 bases at V and 4 bases at J, with 13 bases in the middle. Germline assignment: CDR1 SGHRS and CDR2 YFSETQ. The CDR3 is made up of 14 amino acids. CDR3 nucleotide sequence: TGCGCCAGCAGCCCCAAAGGAGGGTCAGATACGCAGTATTTT. Protein product: CASSPKGGSDTQYF.

The gene calls are TRBV28 and TRBJ2-7, with 11 bases identical to TRBD1. J lost 7 bases, V lost 6 bases, and 8 bases had no gene match. The CDR3 extends over 14 amino acids. Germline V lookup: CDR1 MDHEN, CDR2 SYDVKM. The CDR3 protein is CASRGQGVWGEQYF. CDR3 nucleotide sequence: TGTGCCAGCAGGGGACAGGGGGTTTGGGGAGAGCAGTACTTC. Full variable domain (missing parts from reference TRBV28 and TRBJ2-7): DVKVTQSSRYLVKRTGEKVFLECVQDMDHENMFWYRQDPGLGLRLIYFSYDVKMKEKGDIPEGYSVSREKKERFSLILESASTNQTSMYLCASRGQGVWGEQYFGPGTRLTVT.

The chain is built from TRBV28 and TRBJ2-3, with 7 bases lining up with TRBD2. This CDR3 spans 17 amino acids. From germline, CDR1 is MDHEN and CDR2 SYDVKM. The V gene end was trimmed by 6 bases and the J gene end by 2 bases; junction bases not matched to a gene: 14. CDR3 region: CASRVRREVDYTDTQYF. CDR3 sequence (DNA): TGTGCCAGCAGGGTTCGCCGGGAGGTGGATTACACAGATACGCAGTATTTT.

J is TRBJ2-7 and V is TRBV18, with 9 bases lining up with TRBD2. The germline V gene has CDR1 KGHSH and CDR2 LQKENI. The J segment lost 6 bases and the V segment lost 0 bases, leaving 9 bases of the junction unmatched. This CDR3 contains 16 residues. The CDR3 protein is CASSPPGTSNWSEQYF. DNA for the CDR3: TGTGCCAGCTCACCACCGGGGACTAGCAATTGGTCCGAGCAGTACTTC.

This chain joins TRBV28 and TRBJ1-2, with TRBD1 identical over 7 bases. CDR1 is MDHEN, CDR2 SYDVKM, per germline. Trimming took 5 bases from V and 3 from J; bases not matched to a gene: 12. The CDR3 length is 16 residues. CDR3 in amino acids: CASSTPGQPSDYGYTF. The CDR3 DNA is TGTGCCAGCAGTACCCCGGGACAGCCCTCAGACTATGGCTACACCTTC.